What follows are 12 T cell receptor beta chains derived from one specimen sequenced in a study of OX40 agonist ivuxolimab in advanced cancers. Here immunoSEQ multiplex PCR was the method, and the copy in TCRdb shows in-frame clones only, minus some. The top ten hold 0.6% to 0.7% of the sample, which has 82,000 or so clones, roughly 90% seen once. The sample here was CD4+ or CD8+ T cells sorted from blood, taken in a trial of the OX40 agonist ivuxolimab. The receptors here all came from an adult with an advanced solid tumor such as melanoma, head and neck, liver or kidney cancer.

The chain has TRBV6-5 and TRBJ1-3; D is unresolved. The CDR3 consists of 13 residues. The V end lost 4 bases, the J end lost 2 bases, and 6 bases lay between the germline ends. Germline V lookup: CDR1 MNHEY, CDR2 SVGAGI. This CDR3 reads CASSSSTGNTIYF. The CDR3 DNA sequence: TGTGCCAGCAGTTCGTCAACTGGAAACACCATATATTTT.

This chain joins TRBV5-1 and TRBJ1-2; no firm D call. V lost 4 bases to trimming and J lost 2 bases, with 12 bases between them. This CDR3 contains 14 residues. Germline values: CDR1 SGHRS, CDR2 YFSETQ. The CDR3 nucleotides read TGCGCCAGCAGCCTGGGCGTCACCAACTATGGCTACACCTTC. This translates into CASSLGVTNYGYTF.

The J gene is TRBJ1-4, the V gene TRBV15; D ambiguous. The CDR3 sequence is 16 residues long. Germline V gene data show CDR1 as LNHNV and CDR2 as YYDKDF (reference sequence). Trimming left V 0 bases short and J 8 bases short, with 16 bases between. The CDR3 region has the DNA TGTGCCACCAGCAGAGATCGAAGAGGGCTAGGGGAAAAACTGTTTTTT. Its translation: CATSRDRRGLGEKLFF.

The chain carries TRBV14 and TRBJ2-5, with 10 bases that match TRBD2. Germline V gives CDR1 SGHDN, CDR2 FVKESK. V was pared by 1 base and J by 2 bases, with 4 bases of the junction left unmatched. The CDR3 is 16 residues long. CDR3 nucleotide sequence: TGTGCCAGCAGCCAAGGTATACTAGCGGGGCAAGAGACCCAGTACTTC. Residues: CASSQGILAGQETQYF.

The chain combines TRBV29-1 with TRBJ2-2, with TRBD2 identical over 8 bases. V lost 5 bases, J lost 4 bases, and 12 bases stayed unmatched. The germline gives CDR1 SQVTM, CDR2 ANQGSEA. This CDR3 has 16 residues. As DNA, the CDR3 is TGCAGCGTTTTCCCGGCGGCGGGGGGTGGCACCGGGGAGCTGTTTTTT. Residues: CSVFPAAGGGTGELFF.

The V and J genes are TRBV7-9 and TRBJ2-1; the D is unclear. The V and J ends lost 1 base and 7 bases respectively, with 11 bases between them. The germline gives CDR1 SEHNR, CDR2 FQNEAQ (reference sequence). CDR3 size: 14 residues. CDR3: CASSLDRTANEQFF. The CDR3 region has the DNA TGTGCCAGCAGCTTAGACCGCACGGCAAATGAGCAGTTCTTC.

The chain links TRBV27 to TRBJ1-4, with a weak D call TRBD1 (6 bases). V was cut by 5 bases and J by 8 bases, with 18 bases left in between. Germline V gives CDR1 MNHEY, CDR2 SMNVEV (reference sequence). The CDR3 is 15 amino acids. CDR3 protein: CASSKSLRGDEKLFF. CDR3 in DNA: TGTGCCAGCAGTAAGTCTCTCAGGGGTGACGAAAAACTGTTTTTT.

The chain joins TRBV7-9 to TRBJ2-1; 9 bases align to TRBD2. V gave up 2 bases and J gave up 8 bases; unmatched junction bases: 10. The CDR3 has 16 residues. Germline CDR1 reads SEHNR; CDR2 reads FQNEAQ (reference sequence). The CDR3 DNA follows: TGTGCCAGCAGCTTAATTTGGCGGGGGGGCCGTGATGAGCAGTTCTTC. Its translation is CASSLIWRGGRDEQFF.

This clone was counted a single time. The CDR3 loop is CASSEEGHLEKLFF. The CDR3 DNA is TGTGCCAGCAGTGAAGAGGGACACCTTGAAAAACTGTTTTTT. The chain uses TRBV6-1 and TRBJ1-4; possible D gene TRBD1, 6 bases. Trimming took 1 base from V and 7 from J, leaving 10 bases between them. The CDR3 has 14 amino acids. CDR1 and CDR2 from the germline V gene are MNHNS and SASEGT.

This sequence joins TRBV5-1 and TRBJ1-1; TRBD1 is a possible D gene (5 bases). CDR3 length: 14 amino acids. Germline values: CDR1 SGHRS, CDR2 YFSETQ. V was cut by 4 bases and J by 3 bases, with 13 bases left in between. The CDR3 region has the DNA TGCGCCAGCAGCCGACTTAGGGGAGACACTGAAGCTTTCTTT. Its protein product is CASSRLRGDTEAFF.

The J gene is TRBJ2-7, the V gene TRBV5-8; 13 bases line up with TRBD2. Germline V gene data show CDR1 as SGHTS and CDR2 as YDEGEE. The CDR3 consists of 15 residues. J gave up 8 bases and V 3 bases, and 8 bases lay outside the gene matches. CDR3 sequence (DNA): TGTGCCAGCAGCTCCTGGACTAGCGGGAGCCTCAAGCAGTACTTC. This gives the protein CASSSWTSGSLKQYF.

The CDR3 region is CASSPRTSGDTDTQYF. The CDR3 DNA follows: TGTGCCAGCTCACCTAGGACTAGCGGAGACACAGATACGCAGTATTTT. The rearrangement uses TRBV18 and TRBJ2-3, with TRBD2 matching over 10 bases. Trimming at V came to 3 bases and at J to 2 bases, leaving 5 bases not matched to a gene. This CDR3 is 16 amino acids long. Germline V CDR1 and CDR2: KGHSH, LQKENI.